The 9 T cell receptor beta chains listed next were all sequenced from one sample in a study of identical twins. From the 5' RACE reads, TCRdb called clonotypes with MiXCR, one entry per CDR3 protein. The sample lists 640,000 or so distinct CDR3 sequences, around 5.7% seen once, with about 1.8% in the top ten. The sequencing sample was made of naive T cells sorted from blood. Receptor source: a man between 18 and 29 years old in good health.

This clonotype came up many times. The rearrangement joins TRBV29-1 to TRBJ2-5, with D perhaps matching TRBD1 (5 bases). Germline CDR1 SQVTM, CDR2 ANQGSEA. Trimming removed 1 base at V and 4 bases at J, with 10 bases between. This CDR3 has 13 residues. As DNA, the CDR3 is TGCAGCGTTGAAGGGGGCACGGCAGAGACCCAGTACTTC. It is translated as CSVEGGTAETQYF. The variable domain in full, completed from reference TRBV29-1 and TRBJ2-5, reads SAVISQKPSRDICQRGTSLTIQCQVDSQVTMMFWYRQQPGQSLTLIATANQGSEATYESGFVIDKFPISRPNLTFSTLTVSNMSPEDSSIYLCSVEGGTAETQYFGPGTRLLVL.

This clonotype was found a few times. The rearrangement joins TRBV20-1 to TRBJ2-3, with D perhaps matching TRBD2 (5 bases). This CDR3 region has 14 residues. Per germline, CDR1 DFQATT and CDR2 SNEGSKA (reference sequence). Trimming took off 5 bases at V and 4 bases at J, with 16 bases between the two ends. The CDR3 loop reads CSAPQRGGADTQYF. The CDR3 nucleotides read TGCAGTGCTCCGCAGCGCGGAGGAGCAGATACGCAGTATTTT.

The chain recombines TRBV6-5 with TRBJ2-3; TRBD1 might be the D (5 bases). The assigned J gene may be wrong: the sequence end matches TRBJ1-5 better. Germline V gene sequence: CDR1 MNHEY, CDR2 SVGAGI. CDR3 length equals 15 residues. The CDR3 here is CASSYTGPSTDTQHF. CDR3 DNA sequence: TGTGCCAGCAGTTATACAGGCCCTAGCACAGATACGCAGCATTTT.

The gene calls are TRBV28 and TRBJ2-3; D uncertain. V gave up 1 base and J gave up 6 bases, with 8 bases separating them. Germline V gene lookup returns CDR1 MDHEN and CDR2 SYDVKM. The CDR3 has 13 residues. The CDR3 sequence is CASSLLDLDTQYF. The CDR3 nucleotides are TGTGCCAGCAGTTTATTGGACCTTGATACGCAGTATTTT. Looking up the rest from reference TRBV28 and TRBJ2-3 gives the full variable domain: DVKVTQSSRYLVKRTGEKVFLECVQDMDHENMFWYRQDPGLGLRLIYFSYDVKMKEKGDIPEGYSVSREKKERFSLILESASTNQTSMYLCASSLLDLDTQYFGPGTRLTVL.

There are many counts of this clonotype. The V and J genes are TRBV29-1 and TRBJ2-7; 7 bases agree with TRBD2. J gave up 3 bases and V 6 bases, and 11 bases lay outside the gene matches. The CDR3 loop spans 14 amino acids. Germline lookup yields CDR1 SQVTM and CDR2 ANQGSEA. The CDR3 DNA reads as TGCAGCGTCCTTGGATTAGCGGGCTACTACGAGCAGTACTTC. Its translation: CSVLGLAGYYEQYF.

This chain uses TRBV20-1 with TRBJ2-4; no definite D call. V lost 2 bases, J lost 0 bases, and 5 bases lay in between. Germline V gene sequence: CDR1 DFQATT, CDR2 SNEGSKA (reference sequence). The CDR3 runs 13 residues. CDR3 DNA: TGCAGTGCTAGATTCGGAGCCAAAAACATTCAGTACTTC. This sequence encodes CSARFGAKNIQYF.

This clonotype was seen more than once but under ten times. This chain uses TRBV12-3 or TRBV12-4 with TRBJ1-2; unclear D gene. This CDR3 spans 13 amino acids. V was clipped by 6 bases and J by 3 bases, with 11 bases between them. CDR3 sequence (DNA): TGTGCCAGCAGCCCTAAGCTTCACTATGGCTACACCTTC. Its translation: CASSPKLHYGYTF.

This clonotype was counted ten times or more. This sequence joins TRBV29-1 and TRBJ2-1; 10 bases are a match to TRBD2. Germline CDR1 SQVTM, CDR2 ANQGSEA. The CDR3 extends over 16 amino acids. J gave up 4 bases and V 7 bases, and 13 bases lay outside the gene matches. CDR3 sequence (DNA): TGCAGCGCACGTGGACTAGCGGAAGACCTTTACAATGAGCAGTTCTTC. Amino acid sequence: CSARGLAEDLYNEQFF.

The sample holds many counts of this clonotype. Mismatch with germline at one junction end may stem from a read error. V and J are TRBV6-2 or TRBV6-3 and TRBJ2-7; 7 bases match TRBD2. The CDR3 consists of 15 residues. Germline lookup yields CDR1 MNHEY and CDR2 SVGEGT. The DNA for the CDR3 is TGTGCCAGCTGTTACGGGGGGACGGACGCTTACGAGCAGTACTTC. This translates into CASCYGGTDAYEQYF.